What follows are 30 T cell receptor beta chains derived from one specimen sequenced in a study of shared clonotypes between healthy human individuals. This table comes from immunoSEQ multiplex PCR, and its TCRdb copy is limited to in-frame clones, with some not included. The sample lists a few million clones; over 85% were seen once. What was sequenced was naive CD4+ T cells sorted from blood. Sample subset: CD45RA+ positively selected. All receptors derive from a man between 18 and 35 years old in good health.

The rearrangement links TRBV2 to TRBJ2-7; either TRBD1 or TRBD2 may fit D (5 bases each). The germline gives CDR1 SNHLY, CDR2 FYNNEI. The V gene lost 7 bases and the J gene lost 5 bases, with 15 bases spanning the gap. This CDR3 is 13 amino acids long. CDR3 region: CASTVAGANEQYF. CDR3 in DNA: TGTGCCAGCACCGTTGCCGGGGCAAACGAGCAGTACTTC.

V is TRBV6-5 and J is TRBJ1-5; D is perhaps TRBD1 (5 bases). Germline V CDR1 and CDR2: MNHEY, SVGAGI. The V and J ends lost 4 bases and 3 bases respectively, with 13 bases between them. The CDR3 consists of 15 residues. The CDR3 here is CASSSGDRINQPQHF. The CDR3 bases are TGTGCCAGCAGTTCCGGGGACCGAATCAATCAGCCCCAGCATTTT.

A word on this clone: Compared with germline, one end of the junction differs, possibly owing to a read error. The rearrangement uses TRBV6-5 and TRBJ2-2; D is ambiguous. CDR3 size: 13 residues. CDR1 and CDR2 from the germline V gene are MNHEY and SVGAGI. CDR3 region: CAGSYPGTGELFF. DNA for the CDR3: TGTGCCGGCAGTTATCCCGGCACCGGGGAGCTGTTTTTT.

The V gene is TRBV7-9, the J gene TRBJ2-6; D gene ambiguous. Germline lookup yields CDR1 SEHNR and CDR2 FQNEAQ (reference sequence). Trimming removed 6 bases from V and 1 base from J, with 7 bases in between. This CDR3 contains 14 residues. The DNA for the CDR3 is TGTGCCAGCAGTCTGAAATCTGGGGCCAACGTCCTGACTTTC. This encodes CASSLKSGANVLTF. Complete variable domain (other parts from reference TRBV7-9 and TRBJ2-6): DTGVSQNPRHKITKRGQNVTFRCDPISEHNRLYWYRQTLGQGPEFLTYFQNEAQLEKSRLLSDRFSAERPKGSFSTLEIQRTEQGDSAMYLCASSLKSGANVLTFGAGSRLTVL.

As regards this clone: Other DNA sequences within the sample encode an identical CDR3. The chain joins TRBV18 to TRBJ2-1; 14 bases agree with TRBD2. The CDR3 sequence is 15 residues long. Germline CDR1 and CDR2: KGHSH and LQKENI. J lost 7 bases, V lost 4 bases, and 3 bases had no gene match. CDR3 amino acids: CASSLGTSGSNEQFF. The CDR3 DNA follows: TGTGCCAGCTCACTCGGGACTAGCGGGAGTAATGAGCAGTTCTTC.

This chain joins TRBV7-2 and TRBJ2-2, with D perhaps TRBD2 (5 bases). Trimming pared 5 bases from V and 6 bases from J, leaving 13 bases between. This CDR3 contains 14 residues. Germline values: CDR1 SGHTA, CDR2 FQGNSA. The CDR3, as DNA: TGTGCCAGCAGCGAACGCCCCGGGGCCGGGGAGCTGTTTTTT. Translated: CASSERPGAGELFF.

The chain combines TRBV19 with TRBJ2-3; a weak D match, TRBD2 (7 bases). Germline values: CDR1 LNHDA, CDR2 SQIVND (reference sequence). Trimming removed 4 bases at V and 1 base at J, with 15 bases between. This CDR3 is built from 16 residues. The CDR3 DNA reads as TGTGCCAGTAGTAAATCGGGGGGCCTGGGCACAGATACGCAGTATTTT. Translating it yields CASSKSGGLGTDTQYF.

This chain joins TRBV19 and TRBJ1-5; the match to TRBD1 covers 8 bases. Germline V lookup: CDR1 LNHDA, CDR2 SQIVND (reference sequence). Losses at the gene ends were 5 bases for V and 2 bases for J; bases not matched to a gene: 11. The CDR3 consists of 17 residues. CDR3 sequence: CASSPRDRTRGNQPQHF. The CDR3 DNA reads TGTGCCAGTAGTCCCCGGGACAGGACCAGGGGCAATCAGCCCCAGCATTTT.

This clone has more than one count but fewer than ten. At the DNA level, this CDR3 is encoded by other sequences in the same sample as well. The chain has TRBV29-1 and TRBJ1-1; 8 bases map to TRBD1. The CDR3 length is 12 residues. Trimming at V came to 7 bases and at J to 2 bases, leaving 3 bases not matched to a gene. Germline V gene data show CDR1 as SQVTM and CDR2 as ANQGSEA. CDR3 coding DNA: TGCAGCGCCGGACAGGGTAACACTGAAGCTTTCTTT. Encoded protein: CSAGQGNTEAFF.

V is TRBV28 and J is TRBJ2-7; perhaps TRBD1 as D (6 bases). Trimming removed 2 bases at V and 1 base at J, with 15 bases between. Looked up from germline, CDR1 is MDHEN and CDR2 is SYDVKM. There are 16 residues in the CDR3. The DNA for the CDR3 is TGTGCCAGCAGTTTAAATAAACTGGGACAATCCTACGAGCAGTACTTC. Amino acids: CASSLNKLGQSYEQYF.

The sample holds a few counts of this clone. The chain uses TRBV19 and TRBJ1-5, with D perhaps TRBD1 (6 bases). Germline-derived CDR1 and CDR2 are LNHDA and SQIVND (reference sequence). V gave up 1 base and J gave up 1 base, with 14 bases separating them. The CDR3 consists of 17 residues. The CDR3 sequence: CASSIGRQAYSNQPQHF. In DNA, the CDR3 is TGTGCCAGTAGTATAGGACGACAGGCATACAGCAATCAGCCCCAGCATTTT.

The CDR3, as DNA: TGTGCCAGCAGCTTAAATGAAGTGACAGGGACGAACACCGGGGAGCTGTTTTTT. This gives the protein CASSLNEVTGTNTGELFF. V gene TRBV7-6 combines with J gene TRBJ2-2; 7 bases line up with TRBD1. Germline lookup yields CDR1 SGHVS and CDR2 FNYEAQ. This CDR3 contains 18 residues. The J segment lost 0 bases and the V segment lost 2 bases, leaving 9 bases of the junction unmatched.

The rearrangement uses TRBV18 and TRBJ2-6; 7 bases match TRBD1. Germline V gives CDR1 KGHSH, CDR2 LQKENI. The CDR3 has 15 residues. V lost 5 bases to trimming and J lost 4 bases; unmatched junction nucleotides: 5. Here the CDR3 reads CASSTGTAGANVLTF. CDR3 DNA: TGTGCCAGCTCAACCGGGACAGCCGGGGCCAACGTCCTGACTTTC.

V is TRBV6-4 and J is TRBJ1-5; TRBD1 aligns across 7 bases. Trimming removed 6 bases from V and 4 bases from J; junction bases left unmatched: 6. This CDR3 comprises 14 residues. CDR1 and CDR2 from the germline V gene are MRHNA and SNTAGT. The CDR3 protein is CASRYRGPNQPQHF. CDR3 bases: TGTGCCAGCAGGTACAGGGGACCTAATCAGCCCCAGCATTTT.

Turning to this clone: This sample includes further DNA sequences coding for the same CDR3. V and J are TRBV30 and TRBJ2-2; D is unclear. CDR1 GTSNPN and CDR2 SVGIG come from the germline V gene (reference sequence). V lost 5 bases, J lost 8 bases, and 9 bases lay in between. The CDR3 length is 11 residues. This CDR3 reads CAWSLGGELFF. In DNA, the CDR3 is TGTGCCTGGTCCCTTGGAGGGGAGCTGTTTTTT.

About this clone itself: The same CDR3 is also encoded by other DNA sequences in this sample. V gene TRBV18 combines with J gene TRBJ2-3; the match to TRBD2 covers 12 bases. From germline, CDR1 is KGHSH and CDR2 LQKENI. This CDR3 comprises 16 residues. V shed 6 bases and J 2 bases; nucleotides not matched to a gene: 6. CDR3 loop: CASSPLAGGFTDTQYF. DNA for the CDR3: TGTGCCAGCTCGCCGCTAGCGGGGGGGTTCACAGATACGCAGTATTTT.

V and J are TRBV19 and TRBJ2-2; D remains ambiguous. Germline CDR1 is LNHDA and CDR2 is SQIVND (reference sequence). The V end was cut by 7 bases, the J end by 6 bases, with 3 bases between. The CDR3 is 10 amino acids. The CDR3 nucleotides read TGTGCCAGTACTTCCGGGGAGCTGTTTTTT. It yields the protein CASTSGELFF.

This clone was observed once. The rearrangement links TRBV6-5 to TRBJ1-2, with 7 bases lining up with TRBD1. This CDR3 region has 14 residues. CDR1 is MNHEY, CDR2 SVGAGI, per germline. J gave up 8 bases and V 6 bases, and 12 bases lay outside the gene matches. In DNA form, the CDR3 reads TGTGCCAGCAGGCGGGAGGGGGCGATGGTCGGCTACACCTTC. This codes for CASRREGAMVGYTF.

The chain is built from TRBV6-5 and TRBJ2-7; D may be TRBD2 (6 bases). V lost 5 bases to trimming and J lost 8 bases, with 16 bases between them. The germline V gene has CDR1 MNHEY and CDR2 SVGAGI. The CDR3 covers 13 residues. DNA for the CDR3: TGTGCCAGCAGTAATCTGGGACTGGGCAAGCAGTACTTC. Its translation is CASSNLGLGKQYF.

For the CDR3, the DNA is TGTGCCAGCAGCTTGGCCATGAATAGCAATCAGCCCCAGCATTTT. The encoded protein is CASSLAMNSNQPQHF. V gene TRBV5-5 combines with J gene TRBJ1-5; D remains unclear. Per germline, CDR1 SGHKS and CDR2 YYEKEE (reference sequence). There are 15 residues in the CDR3. The V gene lost 0 bases and the J gene lost 0 bases, with 7 bases spanning the gap.

The genes are TRBV29-1 and TRBJ1-5; possible D gene TRBD1, 5 bases. The CDR3 spans 14 residues. Per the germline V gene, CDR1 is SQVTM and CDR2 is ANQGSEA. The CDR3 here is CSAMGDDSNQPQHF. As DNA, the CDR3 is TGCAGTGCGATGGGGGATGATAGCAATCAGCCCCAGCATTTT.

The chain links TRBV11-2 to TRBJ2-3; either TRBD1 or TRBD2 may supply D (5 bases each). The germline gives CDR1 SGHAT, CDR2 FQNNGV. This CDR3 is built from 15 residues. V was pared by 3 bases and J by 5 bases, with 15 bases between. In nucleotides, the CDR3 is TGTGCCAGCAGCTTTGAGGGGTCCTTTAGAGATACGCAGTATTTT. The encoded protein is CASSFEGSFRDTQYF.

The J gene is TRBJ2-1, the V gene TRBV11-2, with a possible D match to TRBD1 (6 bases). Germline CDR1 reads SGHAT; CDR2 reads FQNNGV. The length of the CDR3 is 15 residues. Trimming shortened V by 1 base and J by 14 bases, and 21 bases separated the two germline ends. The CDR3 DNA is TGTGCCAGCAGCTTAGGTACAGGGTATAGGATCGAGAAGTTCTTC. Protein product: CASSLGTGYRIEKFF. Looking up the rest from reference TRBV11-2 and TRBJ2-1 gives the full variable domain: EAGVAQSPRYKIIEKRQSVAFWCNPISGHATLYWYQQILGQGPKLLIQFQNNGVVDDSQLPKDRFSAERLKGVDSTLKIQPAKLEDSAVYLCASSLGTGYRIEKFFGPGTRLTVL.

The CDR3 region is CASSSDRGRNSPLHF. In DNA form, the CDR3 reads TGTGCCAGCAGCTCCGACAGGGGCCGTAATTCACCCCTCCACTTT. The rearrangement uses TRBV7-9 and TRBJ1-6; 8 bases are shared with TRBD1. Trimming took 4 bases from V and 6 from J; bases not matched to a gene: 5. CDR1 and CDR2 (germline): SEHNR, FQNEAQ (reference sequence). This CDR3 spans 15 amino acids.

This chain links TRBV19 with TRBJ1-1, with a weak D call TRBD1 (5 bases). V shed 0 bases and J shed 5 bases, with 7 bases lying between them. CDR1 LNHDA and CDR2 SQIVND come from the germline V gene (reference sequence). The CDR3 contains 13 residues. The CDR3 bases are TGTGCCAGTAGTATAGAGGACAATACTGAAGCTTTCTTT. Translating it yields CASSIEDNTEAFF.

A remark on this clone: Additional DNA sequences in this sample encode the identical CDR3. This chain connects TRBV27 to TRBJ1-1, with a possible D match to TRBD1 (5 bases). V lost 3 bases and J lost 2, with 10 bases in between. Germline V gene sequence: CDR1 MNHEY, CDR2 SMNVEV (reference sequence). This CDR3 spans 14 amino acids. The CDR3 DNA sequence: TGTGCCAGCAGTTTGGGCGGGGCTAACACTGAAGCTTTCTTT. Protein: CASSLGGANTEAFF.

J is TRBJ2-1 and V is TRBV7-5. TRBV7-5 is a known pseudogene. CDR3 length: 14 residues. The CDR3 here is CARSCRDHYNEQFF. In DNA, the CDR3 is TGTGCCAGAAGCTGCCGGGACCACTACAATGAGCAGTTCTTC.

With regard to this clone: Different DNA sequences within this sample yield the same CDR3. The V call is TRBV10-3, the J call TRBJ2-7; D not certain. The CDR3 covers 13 residues. Germline CDR1 and CDR2: ENHRY and SYGVKD. V was clipped by 3 bases and J by 0 bases, with 6 bases between them. CDR3 DNA: TGTGCCATCAGTGAAGGCCCCTCCTACGAGCAGTACTTC. Translating it yields CAISEGPSYEQYF.

The rearrangement joins TRBV9 to TRBJ2-2; 8 bases fit TRBD2. The ends lost 1 base at V and 4 bases at J; junction bases unmatched: 3. CDR3 length: 15 amino acids. Germline V gives CDR1 SGDLS, CDR2 YYNGEE. In DNA form, the CDR3 reads TGTGCCAGCAGCGTACTAGCGGGTGCCACCGGGGAGCTGTTTTTT. Amino acid sequence: CASSVLAGATGELFF. Filled out from reference TRBV9 and TRBJ2-2, the complete variable domain reads DSGVTQTPKHLITATGQRVTLRCSPRSGDLSVYWYQQSLDQGLQFLIQYYNGEERAKGNILERFSAQQFPDLHSELNLSSLELGDSALYFCASSVLAGATGELFFGEGSRLTVL.

V is TRBV6-6 and J is TRBJ2-7; D is unresolved. Per the germline V gene, CDR1 is MNHNY and CDR2 is SVGAGI (reference sequence). This CDR3 spans 13 amino acids. The V end lost 4 bases, the J end lost 0 bases, and 7 bases lay between the germline ends. CDR3: CASSFTVSYEQYF. CDR3 bases: TGTGCCAGCAGTTTCACGGTCTCCTACGAGCAGTACTTC.